The next 30 T cell receptor beta chains were all read from a single sample in a study of blood T cell repertoires in COVID-19. TCRdb's table, derived via immunoSEQ multiplex PCR, lists solely in-frame clones and lacks some. The repertoire consists of roughly 84,000 clones, with roughly 80% occurring once and the leading ten covering more than 15%. Specimen: peripheral blood. Source of these receptors: an elderly man with active or convalescent COVID-19.

The rearrangement uses TRBV6-2 or TRBV6-3 and TRBJ1-2; D gene unclear. Trimming shortened V by 4 bases and J by 8 bases, and 8 bases separated the two germline ends. CDR1 MNHEY and CDR2 SVGEGT come from the germline V gene. The CDR3 length is 11 residues. CDR3 in amino acids: CASSSGRGYTF. Written as DNA, the CDR3 is TGTGCCAGCAGTTCAGGTCGGGGCTACACCTTC.

The V and J genes are TRBV30 and TRBJ1-2; D is uncertain. The CDR3 has 13 amino acids. V lost 1 base and J lost 8, with 14 bases in between. CDR1 GTSNPN and CDR2 SVGIG come from the germline V gene (reference sequence). The CDR3 loop reads CAWSEPTRYGYTF. Here the CDR3 DNA reads TGTGCCTGGAGTGAACCAACCAGGTACGGCTACACCTTC.

This rearrangement joins TRBV5-1 to TRBJ2-4; D is ambiguous. V was shortened by 0 bases and J by 5 bases, with 12 bases between the two germline ends. Germline V lookup: CDR1 SGHRS, CDR2 YFSETQ. The CDR3 is 15 residues long. The CDR3 is CASSLESGWENIQYF. CDR3 DNA sequence: TGCGCCAGCAGCTTGGAGTCAGGTTGGGAAAACATTCAGTACTTC.

V gene TRBV24-1 combines with J gene TRBJ1-2; D possibly corresponds to TRBD1 (6 bases). The CDR3 spans 12 residues. Germline V gene lookup returns CDR1 KGHDR and CDR2 SFDVKD. Between the trimmed V and J ends, which lost 10 bases and 5 bases, there was a span of 13 bases. The CDR3 DNA is TGTGCCACTGAAGACAGGCGTTATGGCTACACCTTC. This gives the protein CATEDRRYGYTF.

The CDR3 bases are TGTGCCAGCAGCTTACAACACATGAACACTGAAGCTTTCTTT. It translates to CASSLQHMNTEAFF. The chain has TRBV7-2 and TRBJ1-1; D is ambiguous. CDR3 size: 14 residues. V dropped 2 bases and J dropped 0 bases, with 7 bases sitting between them. CDR1 SGHTA and CDR2 FQGNSA come from the germline V gene. The entire variable domain, with the rest obtained from reference TRBV7-2 and TRBJ1-1, is as follows: GAGVSQSPSNKVTEKGKDVELRCDPISGHTALYWYRQSLGQGLEFLIYFQGNSAPDKSGLPSDRFSAERTGGSVSTLTIQRTQQEDSAVYLCASSLQHMNTEAFFGQGTRLTVV.

The V gene is TRBV7-3, the J gene TRBJ2-3; D unresolved. CDR1 SGHTA and CDR2 FQGTGA come from the germline V gene. Between the trimmed V and J ends, which lost 3 bases and 0 bases, there was a span of 7 bases. This CDR3 is built from 14 residues. Here the CDR3 DNA reads TGTGCCAGCAGCTTCCTTTCTAGCACAGATACGCAGTATTTT. Translated: CASSFLSSTDTQYF.

The rearrangement uses TRBV3-1 (or the pseudogene TRBV3-2) and TRBJ1-1; possible D gene TRBD1, 5 bases. V was clipped by 6 bases and J by 8 bases, with 10 bases between them. Germline V gene sequence: CDR1 LGHDT, CDR2 YNNKEL (reference sequence). The CDR3 length is 11 residues. CDR3 residues: CASRRGREAFF. DNA of the CDR3: TGTGCCAGCAGACGGGGGAGAGAAGCTTTCTTT.

This clone has a handful of counts. The J gene is TRBJ2-1, the V gene TRBV19; the D is unclear. CDR3 length: 15 residues. Per germline, CDR1 LNHDA and CDR2 SQIVND (reference sequence). The ends were cut back, 1 base at V and 0 bases at J, with 7 bases in the middle. The CDR3 nucleotides are TGTGCCAGTAGTATAGGGCCTAGCTCCTACAATGAGCAGTTCTTC. It codes for CASSIGPSSYNEQFF.

The rearrangement joins TRBV5-8 to TRBJ2-4; 8 positions match TRBD1. CDR1 and CDR2 from the germline V gene are SGHTS and YDEGEE. CDR3 size: 14 residues. Unmatched junction bases numbered 3, after V lost 6 bases and J lost 1 base. CDR3 coding DNA: TGTGCCAGCAACCGACAGGGGGCCAAAAACATTCAGTACTTC. This gives the protein CASNRQGAKNIQYF.

This clone was picked up one time. The rearrangement uses TRBV11-2 and TRBJ2-7; 8 bases map to TRBD2. From germline, CDR1 is SGHAT and CDR2 FQNNGV. This CDR3 region has 14 residues. J lost 3 bases, V lost 2 bases, and 3 bases had no gene match. CDR3 nucleotide sequence: TGTGCCAGCAGCTTAAGCGGGGGAAACTACGAGCAGTACGTC. Its translation: CASSLSGGNYEQYV.

The chain couples TRBV18 to TRBJ2-7, with TRBD2 matching 7 bases. CDR3 length: 15 residues. Germline V gene sequence: CDR1 KGHSH, CDR2 LQKENI. The trim removed 6 bases at V and 0 bases at J, leaving 8 bases unmatched. This CDR3 is CASSRTRGASYEQYV. The CDR3 coding sequence is TGTGCCAGCTCGCGGACTAGGGGCGCCTCCTACGAGCAGTACGTC.

This clone was found a few times. The chain links TRBV30 to TRBJ1-1; a weak D match, TRBD1 (5 bases). The CDR3 is made up of 13 amino acids. CDR1 and CDR2 from the germline V gene are GTSNPN and SVGIG (reference sequence). The ends were cut back, 2 bases at V and 2 bases at J, with 9 bases in the middle. CDR3 nucleotide sequence: TGTGCCTGGAGTCAGGACATCAACACTGAAGCTTTCTTT. It translates to CAWSQDINTEAFF.

The rearrangement uses TRBV5-6 and TRBJ2-3, with 7 bases fitting TRBD1. There are 17 residues in the CDR3. Germline assignment: CDR1 SGHDT and CDR2 YYEEEE. The ends lost 0 bases at V and 1 base at J; junction bases unmatched: 8. DNA for the CDR3: TGTGCCAGCAGCTTGGTAGGGAGAGACAGGGGCACAGATACGCAGTATTTT. Translating gives CASSLVGRDRGTDTQYF.

This CDR3 is CASSLRLADSTDTQYF. As DNA, the CDR3 is TGCGCCAGCAGCCTTCGACTAGCGGACAGCACAGATACGCAGTATTTT. The chain combines TRBV4-1 with TRBJ2-3; 9 bases line up with TRBD2. CDR1 MGHRA and CDR2 YSYEKL come from the germline V gene. Losses at the gene ends were 4 bases for V and 0 bases for J; bases not matched to a gene: 5. This CDR3 spans 16 amino acids.

The gene calls are TRBV5-1 and TRBJ1-1; 7 positions match TRBD1. The CDR3 contains 13 residues. Germline V lookup: CDR1 SGHRS, CDR2 YFSETQ. The J segment lost 0 bases and the V segment lost 4 bases, leaving 0 bases of the junction unmatched. The CDR3 reads CASSGTVNTEAFF. The CDR3, as DNA: TGCGCCAGCAGCGGGACAGTGAACACTGAAGCTTTCTTT. The full variable domain, in which reference TRBV5-1 and TRBJ1-1 provide the parts outside the CDR3, is KAGVTQTPRYLIKTRGQQVTLSCSPISGHRSVSWYQQTPGQGLQFLFEYFSETQRNKGNFPGRFSGRQFSNSRSEMNVSTLELGDSALYLCASSGTVNTEAFFGQGTRLTVV.

The sample holds one count of this clone. The gene calls are TRBV6-6 and TRBJ1-6, with D possibly TRBD1 on 5 matching bases. Germline CDR1 MNHNY, CDR2 SVGAGI (reference sequence). This CDR3 is built from 16 residues. Trimming took off 4 bases at V and 4 bases at J, with 14 bases between the two ends. In DNA form, the CDR3 reads TGTGCCAGCAGTTCGACAGTGCTACTATATAATTCACCCCTCCACTTT. This codes for CASSSTVLLYNSPLHF.

This clone was picked up a small number of times. The chain links TRBV6-4 to TRBJ2-2; 9 nucleotides align to TRBD1. Per the germline V gene, CDR1 is MRHNA and CDR2 is SNTAGT. The CDR3 covers 17 residues. J was trimmed by 0 bases and V by 4 bases; bases with no gene match: 6. The CDR3 nucleotides read TGTGCCAGCAGTGTGTCCGGGACAGGGTCGAACACCGGGGAGCTGTTTTTT. Its protein is CASSVSGTGSNTGELFF.

The chain links TRBV11-2 to TRBJ1-3; no firm D call. This CDR3 region has 17 residues. The V gene's germline CDR1 is SGHAT and CDR2 FQNNGV. Trimming cost V 0 bases and J 1 base, with 13 bases left between them. The CDR3 sequence is CASSLDQSWLSGNTIYF. In DNA, the CDR3 is TGTGCCAGCAGCTTAGATCAGTCCTGGTTATCTGGAAACACCATATATTTT.

The chain joins TRBV5-1 to TRBJ2-1; a weak D match, TRBD1 (5 bases). The germline V and J ends were trimmed by 4 bases and 6 bases, with 14 bases remaining between them. This CDR3 region has 14 residues. Germline CDR1 reads SGHRS; CDR2 reads YFSETQ. The DNA for the CDR3 is TGCGCCAGCAGCCCATCCAGGGTCGGCAATGAGCAGTTCTTC. The encoded protein is CASSPSRVGNEQFF.

The CDR3 DNA reads TGCGCCAGCAGGCCCCAGGGGGGAATTAATGAAAAACTGTTTTTT. Its protein product is CASRPQGGINEKLFF. V is TRBV4-1 and J is TRBJ1-4; 7 positions match TRBD1. This CDR3 region has 15 residues. V lost 6 bases, J lost 4 bases, and 8 bases stayed unmatched. Germline V gene sequence: CDR1 MGHRA, CDR2 YSYEKL.

The V gene is TRBV5-4, the J gene TRBJ2-5; 7 bases map to TRBD1. The CDR3 is made up of 15 amino acids. CDR1 and CDR2 (germline): SGHNT, YYREEE (reference sequence). With V trimmed by 4 bases and J by 5 bases, 11 bases remained unmatched. CDR3 in DNA: TGTGCCAGCAGCGCGGCGACAGGGTCCTGGGAGACCCAGTACTTC. As protein: CASSAATGSWETQYF.

The genes are TRBV20-1 and TRBJ2-3, with 7 bases fitting TRBD2. Per germline, CDR1 DFQATT and CDR2 SNEGSKA (reference sequence). The trim removed 3 bases at V and 2 bases at J, leaving 8 bases unmatched. This CDR3 has 15 amino acids. CDR3 amino acids: CSASLPGGLTDTQYF. The CDR3 bases are TGCAGTGCTAGTCTCCCGGGGGGACTCACAGATACGCAGTATTTT.

The chain carries TRBV11-2 and TRBJ2-5; 9 positions agree with TRBD2. This CDR3 is 15 amino acids long. Germline V gives CDR1 SGHAT, CDR2 FQNNGV. The junction had 7 bases not matched to a gene; V was cut back by 4 bases and J by 4 bases. CDR3 coding DNA: TGTGCCAGCAGCTCGTTAGCGGGAGTCCTAGAGACCCAGTACTTC. Translating gives CASSSLAGVLETQYF.

The rearrangement uses TRBV5-5 and TRBJ2-6, with D possibly being TRBD1 (6 bases). The CDR3 sequence is 20 residues long. Germline V CDR1 and CDR2: SGHKS, YYEKEE (reference sequence). V lost 0 bases and J lost 0, with 19 bases in between. The chain's CDR3 is CASSLVGYRTAPSGANVLTF. DNA of the CDR3: TGTGCCAGCAGCTTGGTAGGTTATCGGACAGCTCCCTCTGGGGCCAACGTCCTGACTTTC. Variable domain in full (rest from reference TRBV5-5 and TRBJ2-6): DAGVTQSPTHLIKTRGQQVTLRCSPISGHKSVSWYQQVLGQGPQFIFQYYEKEERGRGNFPDRFSARQFPNYSSELNVNALLLGDSALYLCASSLVGYRTAPSGANVLTFGAGSRLTVL.

The chain uses TRBV9 and TRBJ2-5; 7 bases align to TRBD1. The germline V gene has CDR1 SGDLS and CDR2 YYNGEE. This CDR3 region has 14 residues. Trimming took 6 bases from V and 3 from J; bases not matched to a gene: 8. For the CDR3, the DNA is TGTGCCAGCAACCCCGGGACAGCCGAAGAGACCCAGTACTTC. Translation gives CASNPGTAEETQYF.

The chain is built from TRBV10-2 and TRBJ1-4; 10 nucleotides line up with TRBD1. Trimming took 6 bases from V and 7 from J; bases not matched to a gene: 8. Germline CDR1 is WSHSY and CDR2 is SAAADI. The CDR3 has 15 amino acids. The CDR3 DNA reads TGCGCCAGCAGCCTCCTGACAGGGGGCATTGAAAAACTGTTTTTT. Protein product: CASSLLTGGIEKLFF.

The gene calls are TRBV6-5 and TRBJ2-7; D ambiguous. The germline V gene has CDR1 MNHEY and CDR2 SVGAGI. The CDR3 totals 12 residues. With 8 bases removed from V and 3 bases from J, the gap between germline ends came to 11 bases. In DNA form, the CDR3 reads TGTGCCAGCTCTGTCACTTACTACGAGCAGTACGTC. It is translated as CASSVTYYEQYV.

This chain joins TRBV18 and TRBJ1-1; no reliable D call. There are 15 residues in the CDR3. The germline gives CDR1 KGHSH, CDR2 LQKENI. The V and J ends lost 6 bases and 2 bases respectively, with 16 bases between them. The CDR3 DNA sequence: TGTGCCAGCTCCCCAGTGACAACGCCTAACACTGAAGCTTTCTTT. The encoded protein is CASSPVTTPNTEAFF.

The chain couples TRBV12-5 to TRBJ2-5, with 8 bases identical to TRBD1. CDR3 length equals 15 residues. The trim removed 2 bases at V and 4 bases at J, leaving 6 bases unmatched. Germline CDR1 reads LGHNT; CDR2 reads FRNRAP. CDR3 DNA sequence: TGTGCTAGTGGTTTGCTTAGGACAGGGCGAGAGACCCAGTACTTC. This codes for CASGLLRTGRETQYF.

The chain combines TRBV5-5 with TRBJ2-5; 7 positions agree with TRBD1. The CDR3 sequence is 16 residues long. The V segment lost 0 bases and the J segment 2 bases; nucleotides outside the gene matches: 7. Looked up from germline, CDR1 is SGHKS and CDR2 is YYEKEE (reference sequence). CDR3: CASSLGGTAHQETQYF. The CDR3 nucleotides are TGTGCCAGCAGCTTGGGTGGGACAGCGCATCAAGAGACCCAGTACTTC.